The T cell receptor (beta chain) under discussion was sequenced for a study of cytomegalovirus exposure and HLA in healthy donors. Across the study: As an earlier analysis found, about 179 million T cells yielded about 120 million unique TCR beta sequences. Study-wide points: A later analysis found that most CMV-associated TCR beta chains appeared HLA-restricted. In vitro experiments confirmed that a few CMV-associated chains were specific for CMV antigens.

Worth noting for this clone: Its antigen is unknown.

PCR involved 60 Vbeta and 13 Jbeta primers. Data came from immunoSEQ multiplex PCR; TCRdb stores just in-frame clones and leaves some out. The sample carries 75,000 to 90,000 clones, more than 50% recorded once. There are 14 residues in the CDR3. V was pared by 4 bases and J by 7 bases, with 17 bases between. The germline gives CDR1 SGDLS, CDR2 YYNGEE. Sequenced input: PBMCs. V gene TRBV9 combines with J gene TRBJ2-5; D call uncertain. The receptor's source is a woman aged 40 to 50 in good health and CMV-seropositive. The CDR3 loop reads CASSPGPIVGTQYF. The CDR3 DNA reads as TGTGCCAGCAGCCCTGGGCCCATTGTGGGGACCCAGTACTTC.